The present TCR beta chain was sequenced within a study of cytomegalovirus exposure and HLA in healthy donors. Study-wide results and limits: In vitro experiments confirmed that a few CMV-associated chains were specific for CMV antigens. It is likely that the observed cluster of highly shared sequence variants was a sequencing artifact. The authors enumerated around 150 TCR beta chains as linked to cytomegalovirus. Beyond CMV serostatus, there was no information to go on about immune exposure.

With V trimmed by 7 bases and J by 5 bases, 14 bases remained unmatched. The germline V gene encodes CDR1 MDHEN and CDR2 SYDVKM. The CDR3 sequence is 17 residues long. The PCR ran on 60 Vbeta and 13 Jbeta primers. Data came from immunoSEQ multiplex PCR; TCRdb stores just in-frame clones and leaves some out. Of some 130,000 clones listed, roughly 70% are singletons. This clone came up a few times. What it binds is not known. Material for sequencing was PBMCs. The chain has TRBV28 and TRBJ2-5, with 12 bases matching TRBD2. The sequence was obtained from a human donor in good health. This CDR3 reads CASIPLTSGSRRETQYF. The CDR3 nucleotides are TGTGCCAGCATCCCCTTGACTAGCGGGAGTCGTAGGGAGACCCAGTACTTC.